This TCR beta chain was profiled in a study of T cells in Graves' hyperthyroidism and ophthalmopathy. Amplified TCR beta CDR3 regions derived from RNA transcripts. An initial round of RT-PCR targeting the TCR CDR3 relied on the HTBI primer set. In TCRdb, the multiplex PCR reads were re-called with MiXCR into one record per CDR3 protein. This table has approximately 400,000 distinct CDR3 sequences, about 14% appearing once. This clonotype appeared a few times. The CDR3 covers 15 residues. Between the trimmed V and J ends, which lost 3 bases and 3 bases, there was a span of 13 bases. CDR1 and CDR2 (germline): KGHDR, SFDVKD.

This chain links TRBV24-1 with TRBJ1-2; no firm D call. The specimen sequenced was blood. This clonotype was obtained from a woman in her twenties or thirties with Graves' ophthalmopathy. CDR3 bases: TGTGCCACCAGTGATGCCTCAACAGCGGACTATGGCTACACCTTC. As protein: CATSDASTADYGYTF.